This T cell receptor beta chain originates from a study of blood T cell repertoires in COVID-19. The length of the CDR3 is 12 residues. Germline values: CDR1 SGDLS, CDR2 YYNGEE. V was pared by 10 bases and J by 0 bases, with 8 bases between. This table comes from immunoSEQ multiplex PCR, and its TCRdb copy is limited to in-frame clones, with some not included. The sample gives some 100,000 clones, roughly 90% of which show up once; about 1% is in the top ten. The sequenced sample consisted of peripheral blood. The chain joins TRBV9 to TRBJ1-3, with unresolved D. This clonotype originated in a man aged 55 to 70 with acute or convalescent COVID-19. CDR3 sequence (DNA): TGTGCCGATGGGAGCTCTGGAAACACCATATATTTT. Translation: CADGSSGNTIYF.